Included here is one T cell receptor beta chain sequence, with context. Its target is not known. This sample stems from a study of cytomegalovirus exposure and HLA in healthy donors. Notes on the study in general: Overall, some 160 TCR beta chains were annotated as cytomegalovirus-associated. Immune exposure data for these donors was limited to CMV serostatus.

Primers for the PCR totalled 60 Vbeta and 13 Jbeta. Profiled with immunoSEQ multiplex PCR; TCRdb holds only in-frame clones, not every one. The table lists approximately 160,000 clones, roughly 87% of them singletons. Source material: PBMCs. The origin of this receptor is a man aged 30 to 45 in good health and CMV-seropositive.

This CDR3 reads CASRSIRDTKKIDYGYTF. Written as DNA, the CDR3 is TGTGCCAGCAGGTCCATCCGGGACACGAAAAAAATCGACTATGGCTACACCTTC. The chain joins TRBV11-2 to TRBJ1-2; a possible D gene is TRBD1 (6 bases). This CDR3 is built from 18 residues. The V end lost 6 bases, the J end lost 3 bases, and 26 bases lay between the germline ends. CDR1 and CDR2 from the germline V gene are SGHAT and FQNNGV.